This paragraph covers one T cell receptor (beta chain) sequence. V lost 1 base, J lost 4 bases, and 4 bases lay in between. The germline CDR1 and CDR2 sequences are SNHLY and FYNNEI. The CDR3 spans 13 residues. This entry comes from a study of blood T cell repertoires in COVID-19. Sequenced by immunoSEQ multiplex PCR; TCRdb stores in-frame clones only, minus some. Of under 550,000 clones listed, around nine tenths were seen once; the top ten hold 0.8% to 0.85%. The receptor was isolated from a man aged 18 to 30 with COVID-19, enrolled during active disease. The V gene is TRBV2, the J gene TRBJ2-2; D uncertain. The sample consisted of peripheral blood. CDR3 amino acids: CASSEVATGELFF. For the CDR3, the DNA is TGTGCCAGCAGTGAAGTAGCCACCGGGGAGCTGTTTTTT.